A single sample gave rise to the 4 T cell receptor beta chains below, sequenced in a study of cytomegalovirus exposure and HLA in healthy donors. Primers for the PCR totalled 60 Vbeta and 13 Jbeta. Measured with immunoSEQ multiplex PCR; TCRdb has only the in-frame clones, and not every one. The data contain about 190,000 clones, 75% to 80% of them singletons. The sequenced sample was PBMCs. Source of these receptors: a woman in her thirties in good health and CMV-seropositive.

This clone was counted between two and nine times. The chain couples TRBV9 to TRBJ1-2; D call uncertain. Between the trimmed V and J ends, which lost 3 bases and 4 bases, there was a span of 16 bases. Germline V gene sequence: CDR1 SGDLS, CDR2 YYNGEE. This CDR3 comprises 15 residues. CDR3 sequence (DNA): TGTGCCAGCAGCGCTCAGGCCCGAGGGTCCTATGGCTACACCTTC. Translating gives CASSAQARGSYGYTF.

The CDR3 region is CASSYLGHRGGEQFF. As DNA, the CDR3 is TGTGCCAGCAGTTACCTCGGACACAGAGGCGGTGAGCAGTTCTTC. The chain employs TRBV6-5 and TRBJ2-1; the D gene is possibly TRBD1 (5 bases). CDR3 length: 15 amino acids. Trimming left V 2 bases short and J 9 bases short, with 17 bases between. Germline assignment: CDR1 MNHEY and CDR2 SVGAGI.

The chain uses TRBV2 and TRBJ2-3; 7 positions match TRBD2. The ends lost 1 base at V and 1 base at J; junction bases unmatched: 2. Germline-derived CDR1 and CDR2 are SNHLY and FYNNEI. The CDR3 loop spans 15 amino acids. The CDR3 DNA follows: TGTGCCAGCAGTGAAGGGGCGGGGGGCACAGATACGCAGTATTTT. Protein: CASSEGAGGTDTQYF.

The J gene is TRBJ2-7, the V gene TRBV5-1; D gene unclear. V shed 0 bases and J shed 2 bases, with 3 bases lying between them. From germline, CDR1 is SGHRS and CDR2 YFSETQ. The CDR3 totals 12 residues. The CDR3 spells CASSLEPYEQYF. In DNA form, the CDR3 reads TGCGCCAGCAGCTTGGAGCCCTACGAGCAGTACTTC.